Listed below are T cell receptor beta chains from one sample, sequenced in a study of CD8+ T cells in alopecia areata. The table came from immunoSEQ multiplex PCR; TCRdb's copy has only in-frame clones and leaves some out. The table lists 150,000 to 200,000 clones, roughly 66% of them singletons, with roughly an eighth in the top ten. The material was CD8+ T cells sorted from blood, obtained at week 0. The origin of the receptors is a human donor with alopecia areata. CDR3s include the opening cysteine and the closing phenylalanine or tryptophan. A D gene is named only where the DNA matches it firmly. Expanded clones get a size class; other rows say once, few or many, or leave the size out.

NA,NA,TRBJ2-4,TRBV7-9,TGTGCCAGCAGCCCCCCTGCTCTAGGGGTCGAGGGAAACATTCAGTACTTC,CASSPPALGVEGNIQYF
NA,TRBD2,TRBJ2-5,TRBV18,TGTGCCAGCTCACACAGCGGGGGGTCGGAGACCCAGTACTTC,CASSHSGGSETQYF
NA,NA,TRBJ2-3,TRBV19,TGTGCCAGTAGTATCGGGGGGCGCGGTGCAGATACGCAGTATTTT,CASSIGGRGADTQYF
NA,NA,TRBJ2-2,TRBV27,TGTGCCAGCAGCTGGGACTCCGGGGAGCTGTTTTTT,CASSWDSGELFF
NA,NA,TRBJ1-5,TRBV19,TGTGCCAGTAACCCGAGGGGGGATCAGCCCCAGCATTTT,CASNPRGDQPQHF
few,TRBD2,TRBJ2-1,TRBV27,TGTGCCAGCAGACGGGGGGGCCGTAGCTCCTACAATGAGCAGTTCTTC,CASRRGGRSSYNEQFF
NA,TRBD1,TRBJ1-5,TRBV2,TGTGCCAGCAGTGAGGAGTGGACAGGGAGTAGTCCCCAGCATTTT,CASSEEWTGSSPQHF
NA,TRBD1,TRBJ1-1,TRBV7-9,TGTGCCAGCAGCCCCACGAGGACAGGGCTGAACACTGAAGCTTTCTTT,CASSPTRTGLNTEAFF
NA,NA,TRBJ1-6,TRBV7-9,TGTGCCAGCAGCTCGAGCCGACAGGCTTCGGAACCCCTCCACTTT,CASSSSRQASEPLHF
NA,NA,TRBJ1-2,TRBV6-5,TGTGCCAGCAGTTACGGGGCCCTTAACTATGGCTACACCTTC,CASSYGALNYGYTF
NA,NA,TRBJ2-5,TRBV5-1,TGCGCCAGCAGTTGGGACCTCCGCCAGGAGACCCAGTACTTC,CASSWDLRQETQYF
few,TRBD2,TRBJ2-1,TRBV29-1,TGCAGCTCCAACTCCCCTGGTAGCGGGGGCGTTTACAATGAGCAGTTCTTC,CSSNSPGSGGVYNEQFF
NA,NA,TRBJ2-2,TRBV30,TGTGCCTGGAGTCCCTCCTGGGACTCCGACACCGGGGAGCTGTTTTTT,CAWSPSWDSDTGELFF
NA,NA,TRBJ2-4,TRBV18,TGTGCCAGCTCACCAGGGGCCAAAGGGAACATTCAGTACTTC,CASSPGAKGNIQYF
NA,TRBD1,TRBJ2-5,TRBV6-1,TGTGCCAGTAACATTGTAAAGGGGGCAGGGGAGACCCAGTACTTC,CASNIVKGAGETQYF
NA,TRBD1,TRBJ2-7,TRBV7-8,TGTGCCAGCACCATTGGACAGGCCGCCTACGAGCAGTACTTC,CASTIGQAAYEQYF
NA,NA,TRBJ1-2,TRBV29-1,TGCAGCGTTGGTGGGGGAACAGGCTATGGCTACACCTTC,CSVGGGTGYGYTF
NA,NA,TRBJ2-7,TRBV4-1,TGCGCCAGCAGCCAAGGAAACTCCTACGAGCAGTACTTC,CASSQGNSYEQYF
NA,NA,TRBJ1-4,TRBV10-3,TGTGCCATCAGTGATTCCGGGGGTGCAACTAATGAAAAACTGTTTTTT,CAISDSGGATNEKLFF
NA,NA,TRBJ1-3,TRBV2,TGTGCCAGGGGAGAGGGCTACTCTGGAAACACCATATATTTT,CARGEGYSGNTIYF
NA,NA,TRBJ1-2,TRBV4-1,TGCGCCAGCAGCCTTCAAGACACCTCCTCTAACTATGGCTACACCTTC,CASSLQDTSSNYGYTF
few,TRBD1,TRBJ1-5,TRBV19,TGTGCCAATCGAGGGGGGACAGTGGGCAGTCAGCCCCAGCATTTT,CANRGGTVGSQPQHF
NA,NA,TRBJ1-6,TRBV27,TGTGCCAGCAGTTTCGGTCAACGTTCACCCCTCCACTTT,CASSFGQRSPLHF
NA,NA,TRBJ2-7,TRBV4-1,TGCGCCAGCAGCCAAGAGCCGGGCAGCTCCTACGAGCAGTACTTC,CASSQEPGSSYEQYF
NA,NA,TRBJ2-1,TRBV9,TGTGCCAGCGGGGGGAGCAATGAGCAGTTCTTC,CASGGSNEQFF
NA,NA,TRBJ2-1,TRBV7-9,TGTGCCAGCAGCTTTCAAGCGGGCCCTTCCTACAATGAGCAGTTCTTC,CASSFQAGPSYNEQFF
few,NA,TRBJ2-1,TRBV2,TGTGCCGACCCGTCGGGGCCCACCCCGTTCTTC,CADPSGPTPFF
NA,TRBD1,TRBJ1-6,TRBV6-6,TGTGCCAGCAGTTACTCCCCAGGGGGCTATAATTCACCCCTCCACTTT,CASSYSPGGYNSPLHF
NA,TRBD2,TRBJ2-1,TRBV30,TGTGCCTGGATAAAAGCGGGGATCTACAATGAGCAGTTCTTC,CAWIKAGIYNEQFF
NA,NA,TRBJ2-2,TRBV29-1,TGCAGCGTTTGGGGTTCGAACACCGGGGAGCTGTTTTTT,CSVWGSNTGELFF
NA,TRBD2,TRBJ2-1,TRBV9,TGTGCCAGCAGCGGATCGACTAGCGGGGGCCCGAGCTCCTACAATGAGCAGTTCTTC,CASSGSTSGGPSSYNEQFF
NA,TRBD1,TRBJ1-6,TRBV2,TGTGCCAGCATTCTGGGACAGGGGTGGTCATCACCCCTCCACTTT,CASILGQGWSSPLHF
once,NA,TRBJ2-7,TRBV18,TGTGCCAGCTCACCCCGGGCCAACACCGAGCAGTACTTC,CASSPRANTEQYF
NA,NA,TRBJ2-5,TRBV7-9,TGTGCCAGCAGTTCCAGCCGGCAGGGAAGAGAGACCCAGTACTTC,CASSSSRQGRETQYF
NA,TRBD1,TRBJ1-6,TRBV28,TGTGCCAGCCATCGGGACAGCTATAATTCACCCCTCCACTTT,CASHRDSYNSPLHF
NA,NA,TRBJ2-1,TRBV9,TGTGCCAGTTCGACAGGAGGGGACAATGAGCAGTTCTTC,CASSTGGDNEQFF
few,NA,TRBJ2-3,TRBV6-5,TGTGCCAGCATCGGGGGAGATACGCAGTATTTT,CASIGGDTQYF
few,NA,TRBJ2-7,TRBV13,TGTGCCAGCAGCTCCTTTCTGGTCTCCTACGAGCAGTACTTC,CASSSFLVSYEQYF
NA,TRBD1,TRBJ1-4,TRBV9,TGTGCCAGCAGCGCGGGACAGGAGACTAATGAAAAACTGTTTTTT,CASSAGQETNEKLFF
NA,NA,TRBJ2-1,TRBV6-5,TGTGCCAGCAGTTACGGACAAGAGCAGTTCTTC,CASSYGQEQFF
few,NA,TRBJ2-7,TRBV2,TGTGCCAGCGCATCCTACGAGCAGTACTTC,CASASYEQYF
few,NA,TRBJ1-2,TRBV29-1,TGCAGCGTTGTGACAGGCTATGGCTACACCTTC,CSVVTGYGYTF
few,TRBD1,TRBJ2-7,TRBV27,TGTGCCAGCAGTACCCATCAGGGGGCAGTAGAGCAGTACTTC,CASSTHQGAVEQYF
NA,NA,TRBJ1-4,TRBV2,TGTGCCAGCAGTGCTCTGGCTCCTGCTGAAAAACTGTTTTTT,CASSALAPAEKLFF